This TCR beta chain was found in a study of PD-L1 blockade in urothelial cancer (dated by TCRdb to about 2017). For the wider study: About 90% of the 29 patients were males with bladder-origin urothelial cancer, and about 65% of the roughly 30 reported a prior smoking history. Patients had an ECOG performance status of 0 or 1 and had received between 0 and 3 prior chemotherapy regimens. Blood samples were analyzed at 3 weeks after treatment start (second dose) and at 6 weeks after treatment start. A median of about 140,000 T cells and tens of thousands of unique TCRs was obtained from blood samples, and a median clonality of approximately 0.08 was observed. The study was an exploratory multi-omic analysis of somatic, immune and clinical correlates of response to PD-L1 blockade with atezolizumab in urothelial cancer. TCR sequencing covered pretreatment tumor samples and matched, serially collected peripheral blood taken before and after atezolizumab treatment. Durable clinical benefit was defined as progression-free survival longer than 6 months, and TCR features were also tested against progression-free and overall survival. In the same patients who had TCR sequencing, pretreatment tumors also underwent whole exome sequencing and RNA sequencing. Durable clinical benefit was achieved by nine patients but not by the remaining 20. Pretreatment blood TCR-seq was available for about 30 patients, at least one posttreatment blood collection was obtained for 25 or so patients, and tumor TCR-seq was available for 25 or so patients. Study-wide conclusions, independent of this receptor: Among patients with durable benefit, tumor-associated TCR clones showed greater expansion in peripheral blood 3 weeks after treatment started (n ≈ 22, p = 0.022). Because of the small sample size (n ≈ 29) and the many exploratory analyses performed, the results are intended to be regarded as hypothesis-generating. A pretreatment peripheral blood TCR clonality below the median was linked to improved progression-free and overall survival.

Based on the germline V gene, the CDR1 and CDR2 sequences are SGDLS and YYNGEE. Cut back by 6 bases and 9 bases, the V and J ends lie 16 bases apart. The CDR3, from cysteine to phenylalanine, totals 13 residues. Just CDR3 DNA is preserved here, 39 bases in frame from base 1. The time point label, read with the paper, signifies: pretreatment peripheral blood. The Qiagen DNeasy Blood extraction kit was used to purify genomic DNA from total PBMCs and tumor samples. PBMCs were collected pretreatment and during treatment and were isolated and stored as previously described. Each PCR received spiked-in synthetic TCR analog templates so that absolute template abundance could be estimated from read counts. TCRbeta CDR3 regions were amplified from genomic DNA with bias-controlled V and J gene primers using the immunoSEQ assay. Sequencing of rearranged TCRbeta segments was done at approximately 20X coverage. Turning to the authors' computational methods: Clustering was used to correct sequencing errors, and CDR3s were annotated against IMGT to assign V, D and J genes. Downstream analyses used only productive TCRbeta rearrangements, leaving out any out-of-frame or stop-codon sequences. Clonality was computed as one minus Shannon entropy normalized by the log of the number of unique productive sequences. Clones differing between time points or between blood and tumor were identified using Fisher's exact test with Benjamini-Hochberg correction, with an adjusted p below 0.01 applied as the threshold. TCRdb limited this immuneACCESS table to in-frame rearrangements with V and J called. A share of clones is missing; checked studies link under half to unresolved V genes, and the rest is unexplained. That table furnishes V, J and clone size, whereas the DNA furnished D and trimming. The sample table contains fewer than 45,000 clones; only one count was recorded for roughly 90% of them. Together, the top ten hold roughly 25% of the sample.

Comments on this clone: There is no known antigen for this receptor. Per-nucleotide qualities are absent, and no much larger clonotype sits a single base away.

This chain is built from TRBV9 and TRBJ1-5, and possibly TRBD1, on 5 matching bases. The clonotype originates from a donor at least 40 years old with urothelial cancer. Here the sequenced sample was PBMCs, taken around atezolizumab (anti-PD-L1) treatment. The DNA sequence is TGTGCCAGCACCCCGGGGGAATACGGGCCCCAGCATTTT. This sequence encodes CASTPGEYGPQHF.